Listed below are T cell receptor beta chains from one sample, sequenced in a study of blood T cell repertoires in COVID-19. Libraries were prepared by immunoSEQ multiplex PCR; TCRdb keeps only in-frame clonotypes and omits some of them. The data hold some 460,000 clones, with 87% observed a single time. The specimen sequenced was PBMCs or T cells enriched from blood (not recorded which). The receptors were sampled from a woman between 18 and 30 years old with acute COVID-19. Both conserved end residues are part of each CDR3.

CDR3 protein | V gene
CASSVGTETYEQYF | TRBV9
CASSQDPGGTDTQYF | TRBV4-1
CASSLRDTEAFF | TRBV5-5
CASVLGPYTEAFF | TRBV19
CASSQVLQGLDEKLFF | TRBV4-1
CARRGYREETQYF | TRBV30
CASSFQDRASTEAFF | TRBV19
CASSQQGGSTDTQYF | TRBV4-3
CASSVEAGVSYNEQFF | TRBV9
CATSRDQPPGQGGYTF | TRBV15
CAIRPGASNEQYF | TRBV10-3
CASGGTSGGTDTQYF | TRBV12-5
CASSEVTPNQPQHF | TRBV6-1
CASSYVGGEKLFF | TRBV6-5
CASNPSGGENEQFF | TRBV6-5
CASSLSPGGADESPLHF | TRBV5-6
CASSSPGTGPRDTQYF | TRBV7-2
CASSQDFRDIATGELFF | TRBV14
CARRRSEYEQFF | TRBV2
CASRAGHSPLHF | TRBV6-5
CASTPTGGPIEQFF | TRBV19
CASSLGQGNYGYTF | TRBV5-1
CASSLTGGQETQYF | TRBV11-3
CASSLGQDISNEKLFF | TRBV5-1
CASSPPADYEQYF | TRBV18
CASSLAGGGTTDTQYF | TRBV5-4
CASSLTGGSNQPQHF | TRBV7-9
CASSLTSGSPDTQYF | TRBV27
CASSFSGGSSYEQYF | TRBV7-2
CASSQVSSGSREKLFF | TRBV3-1/TRBV3-2
CASSTGTGGHQPQHF | TRBV19
CASTLTGEYQPQHF | TRBV19
CASTTTSTDTQYF | TRBV19
CASSSGQGLSGANVLTF | TRBV7-2
CASSIPGSYGYTF | TRBV19
CSERSNRKYSGNTIYF | TRBV29-1
CASNQPGLVFNEQFF | TRBV5-1
CASSEGAYEAYEQYF | TRBV6-1
CASSSAGLAGGHNEQFF | TRBV5-1
CASSLTGGNGANVLTF | TRBV5-1
CASSQDQRFGYTF | TRBV14